The entry that follows covers one T cell receptor beta chain sequence. Antigen unknown. The data were obtained in a study of T cell repertoires and HLA-DP antigens. Study background: Donor ages ranged from 18-to-29 to 60-to-69; two men, one woman. Average DNA input: approximately 240 ng for CD137+CD4+ sorts, around 1.3 ug pre-culture.

The V gene's germline CDR1 is SGDLS and CDR2 YYNGEE. Deletions cut 4 bases from V and 6 bases from J, with 20 bases between. The CDR3 is 15 amino acids. The PCR primers covered 54 TRBV and 13 TRBJ segments. Profiled with immunoSEQ multiplex PCR; TCRdb holds only in-frame clones, not every one. This table holds 65,000 to 90,000 clones, around 80% found once. The sequencing input was CD4+ T cells from PBMCs. The clonotype comes from a man in his sixties in good health and CMV-seronegative. The genes are TRBV9 and TRBJ2-7, with a possible D match to TRBD2 (6 bases). This CDR3 reads CASSPSLALRGEQYF. CDR3 DNA: TGTGCCAGCAGCCCGAGTCTAGCGCTTCGAGGCGAGCAGTACTTC.